Sequencing of this T cell receptor beta chain was carried out in a study of regulatory and conventional T cells in RAG deficiency. Study observations and caveats: Omenn patients showed >80% Treg-Tconv overlap and shorter CDR3 lengths. Sorted Omenn CD25-high CD127-low cells may not be bona fide Tregs. Treg unique TCR beta sequences were about 91-fold fewer in Omenn syndrome and CID/AS patients than controls.

Turning to this clone: What it binds is unknown.

Regulatory T cells were sorted from blood as CD4+ CD25-high CD127-low cells. Produced via immunoSEQ multiplex PCR; TCRdb's table is partial and in-frame only. This sample carries about 20,000 clones, approximately 86% of them seen once, and the ten largest clones take approximately 1.5%. Germline V lookup: CDR1 MNHEY, CDR2 SVGAGI. CDR3 length: 15 amino acids. Losses at the gene ends were 6 bases for V and 8 bases for J; bases not matched to a gene: 10. Separately, the same data were catalogued under a study of regulatory T cells. As that report states: The primer mix had 52 TRBV and 13 TRBJ primers.

The specimen was Tregs sorted from blood. This chain connects TRBV6-5 to TRBJ1-6; 7 bases match TRBD1. The sequence derives from a human donor in good health. The CDR3 region is CASRGETGRYSPLHF. The CDR3 DNA reads TGTGCCAGCAGAGGGGAGACAGGGAGGTATTCACCCCTCCACTTT.